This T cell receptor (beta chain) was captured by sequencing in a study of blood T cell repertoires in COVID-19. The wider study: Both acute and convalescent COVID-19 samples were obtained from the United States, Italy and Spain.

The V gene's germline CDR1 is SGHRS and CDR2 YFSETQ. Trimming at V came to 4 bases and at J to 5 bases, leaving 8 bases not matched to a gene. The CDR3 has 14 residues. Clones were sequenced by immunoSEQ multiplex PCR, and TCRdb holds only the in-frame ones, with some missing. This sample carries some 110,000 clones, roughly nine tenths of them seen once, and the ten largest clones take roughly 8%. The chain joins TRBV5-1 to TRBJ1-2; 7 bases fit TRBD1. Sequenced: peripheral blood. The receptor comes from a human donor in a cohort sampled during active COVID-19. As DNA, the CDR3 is TGCGCCAGCAGCCCCCTCCTGACAGGGTATGGCTACACCTTC. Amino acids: CASSPLLTGYGYTF.